Below are 25 T cell receptor beta chains sequenced from a single sample in a study of T cell repertoires in cytomegalovirus infection. Their recognized antigens are unknown. TCRdb ran MiXCR on the reads and lists one entry per CDR3 protein. The sample has roughly 990,000 distinct CDR3 sequences, around 32% seen once. The starting material was cultured CD8+ T cells from PBMCs, obtained from culture after CMV antigen stimulation. The receptor source for this set is a human donor in good health (CMV status not recorded). Some clones in this sample may be carry-over from other donors' samples.

The table lists this clonotype with a few counts. J is TRBJ2-7 and V is TRBV7-9; D unresolved. The V gene lost 5 bases and the J gene lost 2 bases, with 13 bases spanning the gap. Germline V gene sequence: CDR1 SEHNR, CDR2 FQNEAQ (reference sequence). This CDR3 has 14 residues. For the CDR3, the DNA is TGTGCCAGCAGCGGGTATGGGGATACCTACGAGCAGTACTTC. This sequence encodes CASSGYGDTYEQYF.

This rearrangement joins TRBV27 to TRBJ1-5; D call uncertain. The germline gives CDR1 MNHEY, CDR2 SMNVEV (reference sequence). The germline V and J ends were trimmed by 3 bases and 2 bases, with 11 bases remaining between them. CDR3 length: 15 residues. The CDR3 loop is CASSLKGDGNQPQHF. In DNA, the CDR3 is TGTGCCAGCAGTTTGAAGGGAGATGGCAATCAGCCCCAGCATTTT.

J is TRBJ2-7 and V is TRBV25-1; D uncertain. Germline V gives CDR1 MGHDK, CDR2 SYGVNS. The CDR3 covers 11 residues. With 7 bases removed from V and 0 bases from J, the gap between germline ends came to 4 bases. This CDR3 is CASISSYEQYV. CDR3 nucleotide sequence: TGTGCCAGCATCAGCTCCTACGAGCAGTACGTC.

Worth noting for this clonotype: A read error may account for a junction end that differs from germline. The gene calls are TRBV19 and TRBJ2-3; D possibly corresponds to TRBD1 (6 bases). The germline V gene has CDR1 LNHDA and CDR2 SQIVND (reference sequence). The CDR3 length is 15 residues. CDR3 nucleotide sequence: TGTGTCAGTAGTGACAGGTCAAAGGGCACAGATACGCAGTATTTT. Protein: CVSSDRSKGTDTQYF. The full variable domain, with the rest looked up from reference TRBV19 and TRBJ2-3, is DGGITQSPKYLFRKEGQNVTLSCEQNLNHDAMYWYRQDPGQGLRLIYYSQIVNDFQKGDIAEGYSVSREKKESFPLTVTSAQKNPTAFYLCVSSDRSKGTDTQYFGPGTRLTVL.

The CDR3 bases are TGTGCCACCAGTGATTTCGTCCCGGGACAGGGAACCTATGGCTACACCTTC. It translates to CATSDFVPGQGTYGYTF. This chain connects TRBV24-1 to TRBJ1-2; 9 bases match TRBD1. Germline V gene data show CDR1 as KGHDR and CDR2 as SFDVKD. The CDR3 has 17 residues. V trimming: 1 base; J trimming: 4 bases; junction bases outside the gene matches: 9.

This clonotype was picked up many times. The chain links TRBV7-2 to TRBJ1-4; 9 bases map to TRBD1. The CDR3 spans 16 residues. The trim removed 1 base at V and 6 bases at J, leaving 6 bases unmatched. CDR1 and CDR2 from the germline V gene are SGHTA and FQGNSA. DNA for the CDR3: TGTGCCAGCAGCTTAGGACTACAGGGGGCGTATGAAAAACTGTTTTTT. Translating it yields CASSLGLQGAYEKLFF. The variable domain in full, completed from reference TRBV7-2 and TRBJ1-4, reads GAGVSQSPSNKVTEKGKDVELRCDPISGHTALYWYRQSLGQGLEFLIYFQGNSAPDKSGLPSDRFSAERTGGSVSTLTIQRTQQEDSAVYLCASSLGLQGAYEKLFFGSGTQLSVL.

The J gene is TRBJ1-1, the V gene TRBV19, with TRBD1 matching over 9 bases. The CDR3 loop spans 15 amino acids. Losses at the gene ends were 5 bases for V and 2 bases for J; bases not matched to a gene: 6. In germline, CDR1 is LNHDA, CDR2 SQIVND (reference sequence). CDR3 residues: CASSLRTGANTEAFF. CDR3 bases: TGTGCCAGTAGTCTGAGGACAGGGGCAAACACTGAAGCTTTCTTT.

This clonotype was detected a few times. The J gene is TRBJ1-1, the V gene TRBV6-8, with 7 nucleotides matching TRBD1. The CDR3 spans 16 residues. The germline V gene has CDR1 MNHGY and CDR2 SAAAGT. Losses at the gene ends were 2 bases for V and 6 bases for J; bases not matched to a gene: 12. CDR3 sequence (DNA): TGTGCCAGCAGTTACGTAGGGGGCGCGGAGTCAGCTGAAGCTTTCTTT. It is translated as CASSYVGGAESAEAFF.

This chain uses TRBV5-6 with TRBJ1-2; D is undetermined. Trimming pared 2 bases from V and 8 bases from J, leaving 7 bases between. The CDR3 runs to 11 residues. CDR1 and CDR2 from the germline V gene are SGHDT and YYEEEE. This chain's CDR3 is CASSFEDGYTF. The CDR3 DNA reads as TGTGCCAGCAGCTTTGAAGACGGCTACACCTTC. Drawing the rest from reference TRBV5-6 and TRBJ1-2, the complete variable domain is DAGVTQSPTHLIKTRGQQVTLRCSPKSGHDTVSWYQQALGQGPQFIFQYYEEEERQRGNFPDRFSGHQFPNYSSELNVNALLLGDSALYLCASSFEDGYTFGSGTRLTVV.

The V gene is TRBV7-9, the J gene TRBJ1-1, with TRBD1 matching 7 bases. Germline V CDR1 and CDR2: SEHNR, FQNEAQ (reference sequence). V shed 6 bases and J 6 bases; nucleotides not matched to a gene: 7. This CDR3 contains 13 residues. The CDR3 reads CASRLTGYPEAFF. The CDR3 region has the DNA TGTGCCAGCAGGTTGACAGGGTACCCTGAAGCTTTCTTT.

The chain carries TRBV6-1 and TRBJ2-3; no firm D call. CDR1 MNHNS and CDR2 SASEGT come from the germline V gene. This CDR3 is built from 16 residues. Trimming removed 2 bases at V and 0 bases at J, with 12 bases between. CDR3 region: CASSEPAGISTDTQYF. The CDR3 nucleotides read TGTGCCAGCAGTGAACCAGCAGGAATAAGCACAGATACGCAGTATTTT.

There are a few counts of this clonotype. This chain connects TRBV5-6 to TRBJ2-5; TRBD2 matches 11 bases. After removal of 2 bases from V and 5 bases from J, the junction contained 8 bases not matched to a gene. This CDR3 is built from 16 residues. Germline-derived CDR1 and CDR2 are SGHDT and YYEEEE. The CDR3 sequence is CASSFLAGGPGETQYF. The CDR3 region has the DNA TGTGCCAGCAGCTTTTTAGCGGGGGGGCCGGGGGAGACCCAGTACTTC. Full variable domain (rest looked up from reference TRBV5-6 and TRBJ2-5): DAGVTQSPTHLIKTRGQQVTLRCSPKSGHDTVSWYQQALGQGPQFIFQYYEEEERQRGNFPDRFSGHQFPNYSSELNVNALLLGDSALYLCASSFLAGGPGETQYFGPGTRLLVL.

The CDR3 DNA reads as TGCGCCAGCAGCCAAGATAGCATGGCCGGAAACACCATATATTTT. It codes for CASSQDSMAGNTIYF. The chain uses TRBV4-1 and TRBJ1-3; D call uncertain. Trimming removed 0 bases at V and 4 bases at J, with 10 bases between. The CDR3 contains 15 residues. CDR1 MGHRA and CDR2 YSYEKL come from the germline V gene.

This chain uses TRBV20-1 with TRBJ1-5; TRBD1 agrees at 7 bases. Losses at the gene ends were 5 bases for V and 3 bases for J; bases not matched to a gene: 4. Germline CDR1 is DFQATT and CDR2 is SNEGSKA (reference sequence). This CDR3 is 13 amino acids long. The CDR3 region is CSASGTDNQPQHF. The CDR3 nucleotides read TGCAGTGCTTCCGGGACAGACAATCAGCCCCAGCATTTT.

This clonotype was detected only a few times. This chain uses TRBV6-6 with TRBJ1-5; 9 nucleotides agree with TRBD1. In germline, CDR1 is MNHNY, CDR2 SVGAGI (reference sequence). The V and J ends lost 7 bases and 5 bases, in that order; junction bases with no gene match: 6. The length of the CDR3 is 14 residues. CDR3 in amino acids: CASNDRGAHQPQHF. Written as DNA, the CDR3 is TGTGCCAGCAACGACAGGGGGGCTCATCAGCCCCAGCATTTT.

The chain employs TRBV20-1 and TRBJ1-3; TRBD1 aligns across 7 bases. Trimming took 1 base from V and 0 from J; bases not matched to a gene: 9. Germline loops: CDR1 DFQATT, CDR2 SNEGSKA (reference sequence). The CDR3 sequence is 17 residues long. The DNA of the CDR3 is TGCAGTGCTAGAGCTTGGGACAGCGACGACTCTGGAAACACCATATATTTT. This translates into CSARAWDSDDSGNTIYF.

This clonotype occurred a few times. The rearrangement uses TRBV27 and TRBJ2-7, with D possibly being TRBD2 (5 bases). The CDR3 totals 15 residues. Germline CDR1 is MNHEY and CDR2 is SMNVEV (reference sequence). V gave up 2 bases and J gave up 3 bases, with 14 bases separating them. The CDR3 DNA is TGTGCCAGCAGTTTAGGACCTGGGAGTTTCTACGAGCAGTACTTC. This codes for CASSLGPGSFYEQYF.

The chain employs TRBV6-8 and TRBJ2-7; possible D gene TRBD1, 6 bases. CDR1 MNHGY and CDR2 SAAAGT come from the germline V gene. The CDR3 loop spans 14 amino acids. V was clipped by 4 bases and J by 2 bases, with 12 bases between them. The CDR3, as DNA: TGTGCCAGCAGTTCGGGACATTTCCCCTACGAGCAGTACTTC. It specifies CASSSGHFPYEQYF.

Many counts were recorded for this clonotype. The J gene is TRBJ2-7, the V gene TRBV7-6, with TRBD2 identical over 7 bases. CDR3 length equals 14 residues. V trimming: 5 bases; J trimming: 1 base; junction bases outside the gene matches: 5. Germline V gene sequence: CDR1 SGHVS, CDR2 FNYEAQ. CDR3 nucleotides: TGTGCCAGCAGCCTCGCGGGACTATCCTACGAGCAGTACTTC. Its translation: CASSLAGLSYEQYF.

This clonotype was recorded many times. This chain connects TRBV7-6 to TRBJ2-1; 8 bases align to TRBD2. The CDR3 runs 15 residues. J was trimmed by 4 bases and V by 4 bases; bases with no gene match: 6. Looked up from germline, CDR1 is SGHVS and CDR2 is FNYEAQ. CDR3 nucleotide sequence: TGTGCCAGCAGCTACGGCGGGGGGCCGTACAATGAGCAGTTCTTC. Residues: CASSYGGGPYNEQFF.

The chain has TRBV10-3 and TRBJ2-7; D is unclear. The CDR3 length is 14 residues. V was trimmed by 0 bases and J by 2 bases, leaving 8 bases between them. Germline V gene lookup returns CDR1 ENHRY and CDR2 SYGVKD. This CDR3 reads CAISESRSTYEQYF. The CDR3 DNA follows: TGTGCCATCAGTGAGTCGCGCAGTACCTACGAGCAGTACTTC.

This clonotype was counted between two and nine times. This sequence joins TRBV14 and TRBJ1-1, with D possibly being TRBD1 (6 bases). Between the trimmed V and J ends, which lost 0 bases and 3 bases, there was a span of 11 bases. This CDR3 is 15 amino acids long. CDR1 and CDR2 from the germline V gene are SGHDN and FVKESK. The CDR3 nucleotides are TGTGCCAGCAGCCAAGATACAGGGAGGTACACTGAAGCTTTCTTT. Translated, it gives CASSQDTGRYTEAFF.

The V gene is TRBV2, the J gene TRBJ2-7; 7 nucleotides line up with TRBD1. The ends lost 5 bases at V and 5 bases at J; junction bases unmatched: 6. This CDR3 has 13 residues. Looked up from germline, CDR1 is SNHLY and CDR2 is FYNNEI. This chain's CDR3 is CASSYRGIHEQYV. CDR3 DNA: TGTGCCAGCAGTTACAGGGGTATCCACGAGCAGTACGTC.

This rearrangement joins TRBV6-6 to TRBJ2-5, with 8 bases lining up with TRBD2. V trimming: 7 bases; J trimming: 1 base; junction bases outside the gene matches: 11. CDR1 MNHNY and CDR2 SVGAGI come from the germline V gene (reference sequence). This CDR3 has 16 amino acids. The CDR3 reads CASTNPGLVGQETQYF. The DNA of the CDR3 is TGTGCCAGCACCAATCCGGGACTAGTGGGCCAAGAGACCCAGTACTTC.

The chain combines TRBV28 with TRBJ2-5; no clear D. V lost 7 bases and J lost 1, with 16 bases in between. Germline assignment: CDR1 MDHEN and CDR2 SYDVKM. The CDR3 is 15 residues long. The CDR3 reads CASTPAPGIQETQYF. The DNA of the CDR3 is TGTGCCAGCACCCCCGCCCCCGGCATCCAAGAGACCCAGTACTTC.